Sequencing of this T cell receptor (beta chain) was carried out in a study of prognosis after radiotherapy for stage I lung cancer. Across the whole study: Recruitment took place in Nanjing, China, where patients with stage I non-small cell lung cancer were enrolled between early 2018 and January 2019. Some 15 patients presented with newly diagnosed primary stage I lung tumors, and 4 to 6 carried oligometastatic NSCLC following surgical resection of the primary tumor. Patient ages ran from about 53 to 90, with a median of around 70 years, and the group had 10 to 15 men and several women. Findings of the study overall: Unique TCR clone counts dropped after stereotactic body radiation therapy, from a median of approximately 9,600 to 7,200.

The CDR3 sequence is 18 residues long. The germline V gene has CDR1 SGHRS and CDR2 YFSETQ. With 5 bases clipped from V and 3 bases from J, the junction kept 10 bases outside the gene matches. There are many counts of this clonotype. Its specificity is not known. With two-round multiplex PCR, TCR beta CDR3 sequences were amplified from genomic DNA. Primers were specific to each TRBV and TRBJ gene in first-round PCR. TCRdb analysed the multiplex PCR reads with MiXCR anew, one entry per CDR3 protein. The repertoire holds about 22,000 distinct CDR3 sequences, with around 40% as singletons. The sample consisted of PBMCs, taken before or after stereotactic body radiation therapy (not recorded which). J is TRBJ2-5 and V is TRBV5-1; 16 bases are a match to TRBD2. The sequence was collected from a donor at least 50 years old with non-small cell lung cancer. This CDR3 is CASSLRGGTSGREETQYF. CDR3 DNA: TGCGCCAGCAGTCTACGCGGGGGGACTAGCGGGAGGGAAGAGACCCAGTACTTC.